This T cell receptor (beta chain) is from a study of human T cells and chemical hapten exposure. It was unfractionated whole blood from which total RNA was extracted. In the library, unique molecular identifiers were attached to individual cDNA molecules. TCRdb used MiXCR to reprocess the 5' RACE reads, holding one entry per CDR3 protein. The data show about 110,000 distinct CDR3 sequences, around 20% seen once. The ends lost 1 base at V and 0 bases at J; junction bases unmatched: 5. CDR3 length equals 18 residues. Looked up from germline, CDR1 is MNHEY and CDR2 is SMNVEV (reference sequence). The table lists this clonotype with a count of one. Its antigen is not identified. Study-wide results and caveats: TCRs exceeding a frequency of 1 in 1000 stayed unchanged under DPC sensitization.

The chain has TRBV27 and TRBJ1-4; 10 nucleotides line up with TRBD1. This receptor was obtained from a human donor in good health. The CDR3 loop reads CASSLLGDRGSTNEKLFF. DNA for the CDR3: TGTGCCAGCAGTTTATTGGGGGACAGGGGTTCAACTAATGAAAAACTGTTTTTT.